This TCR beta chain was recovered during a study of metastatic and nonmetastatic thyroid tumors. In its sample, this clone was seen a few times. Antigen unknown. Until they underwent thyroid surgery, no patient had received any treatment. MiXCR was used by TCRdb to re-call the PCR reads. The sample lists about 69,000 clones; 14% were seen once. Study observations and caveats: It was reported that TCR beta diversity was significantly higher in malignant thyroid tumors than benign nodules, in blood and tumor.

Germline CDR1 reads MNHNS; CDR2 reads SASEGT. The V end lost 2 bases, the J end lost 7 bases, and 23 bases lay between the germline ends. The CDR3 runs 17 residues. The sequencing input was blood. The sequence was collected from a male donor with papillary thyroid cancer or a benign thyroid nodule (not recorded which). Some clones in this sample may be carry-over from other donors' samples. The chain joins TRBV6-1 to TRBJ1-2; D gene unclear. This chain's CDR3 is CASSENYLCIFPIGYTF. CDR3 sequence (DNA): TGTGCCAGCAGTGAAAATTACCTGTGTATCTTCCCTATTGGCTACACCTTC.